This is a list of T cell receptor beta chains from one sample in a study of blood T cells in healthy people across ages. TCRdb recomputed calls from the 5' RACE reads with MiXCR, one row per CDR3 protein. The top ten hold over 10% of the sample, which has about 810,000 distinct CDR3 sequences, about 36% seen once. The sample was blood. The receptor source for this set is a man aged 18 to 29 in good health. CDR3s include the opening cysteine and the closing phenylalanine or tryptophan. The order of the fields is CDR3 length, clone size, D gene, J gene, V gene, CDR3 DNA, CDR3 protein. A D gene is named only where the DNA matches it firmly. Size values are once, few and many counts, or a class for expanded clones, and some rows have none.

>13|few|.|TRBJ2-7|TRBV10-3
TGTGCCATCAGCCCCTCCCGGGACGGTGAGCAGTACTTC
CAISPSRDGEQYF
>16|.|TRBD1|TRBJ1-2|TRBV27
TGTGCCAGCAGTTTAACCGGGACAGTGACTAACTATGGCTACACCTTC
CASSLTGTVTNYGYTF
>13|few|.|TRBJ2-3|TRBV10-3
TGTGCCATCAGTACCCGTAATGCGGATACGCAGTATTTT
CAISTRNADTQYF
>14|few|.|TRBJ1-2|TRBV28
TGTGCCAGCAGTTTAGGTTCAGGGCTCTATGGCTACACCTTC
CASSLGSGLYGYTF
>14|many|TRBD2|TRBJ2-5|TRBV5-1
TGCGCCAGCAGCCTTGGGACTAGCGGGGAGACCCAGTACTTC
CASSLGTSGETQYF
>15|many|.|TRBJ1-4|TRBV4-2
TGTGCCAGCAGCCAAGGAGCAGGGGTGGATGAAAAACTGTTTTTT
CASSQGAGVDEKLFF
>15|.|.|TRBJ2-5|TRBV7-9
TGTGCCAGCAGCTTAGCCCTTGCAAAGCAAGAGACCCAGTACTTC
CASSLALAKQETQYF
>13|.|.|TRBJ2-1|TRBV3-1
TGTGCCAGCAGCCGACGGACGTACAATGAGCAGTTCTTC
CASSRRTYNEQFF
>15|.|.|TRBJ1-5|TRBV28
TGTGCCAGCAGTTTCCCCTACACGGTCGGTCAGCCCCAGCATTTT
CASSFPYTVGQPQHF
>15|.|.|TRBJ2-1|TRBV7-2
TGTGCCAGCACCGGAGTGGGGGGCGCTCACAATGAGCAGTTCTTC
CASTGVGGAHNEQFF
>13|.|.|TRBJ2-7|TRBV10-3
TGTGCCATCAGTGAGAGTAGCAACAATGAGCAGTACTTC
CAISESSNNEQYF
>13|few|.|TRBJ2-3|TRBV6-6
TGTGCCAGCATCAGGCTTCCCACAGATACGCAGTATTTT
CASIRLPTDTQYF
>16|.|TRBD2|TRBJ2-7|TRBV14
TGTGCCAGCAGCCCTCTTACTAGCGGGGGGGATTACGAGCAGTACTTC
CASSPLTSGGDYEQYF
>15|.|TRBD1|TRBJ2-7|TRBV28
TGTGCCAGCAGTTTTCTGCAACAGGGGAGAAACGAGCAGTACTTC
CASSFLQQGRNEQYF
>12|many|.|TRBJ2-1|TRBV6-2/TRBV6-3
TGTGCCAGCACCCCCCCCGGGAATGAGCAGTTCTTC
CASTPPGNEQFF
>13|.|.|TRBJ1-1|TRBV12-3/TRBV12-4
TGTGCCAGCAGTGTGACAAGGAACACTGAAGCTTTCTTT
CASSVTRNTEAFF
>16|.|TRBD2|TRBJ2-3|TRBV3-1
TGTGCCAGCAGCCAAGATACTAGCGGGGGCACAGATACGCAGTATTTT
CASSQDTSGGTDTQYF
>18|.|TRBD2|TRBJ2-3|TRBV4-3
TGCGCCAGCAGCCAGGACACCCGACTAGCGGGGAGCACAGATACGCAGTATTTT
CASSQDTRLAGSTDTQYF
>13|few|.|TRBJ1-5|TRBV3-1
TGTGCCAGCAGCCCACTTGGATATCAGCCCCAGCATTTT
CASSPLGYQPQHF
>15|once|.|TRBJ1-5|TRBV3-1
TGTGCCAGCAGCCGAGACGGGGGGAGAAATCAGCCCCAGCATTTT
CASSRDGGRNQPQHF
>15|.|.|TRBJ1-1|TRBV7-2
TGTGCCAGCAGCTCGACCTCCGGGGTCGGGGCTGAAGCTTTCTTT
CASSSTSGVGAEAFF
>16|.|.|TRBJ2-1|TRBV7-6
TGTGCCAGCAGCACGGATATGGGGGCGCGAATACTTGAGCAGTTCTTC
CASSTDMGARILEQFF
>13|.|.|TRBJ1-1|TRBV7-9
TGTGCCAGCAGCTGGGCGTGGAACACTGAAGCTTTCTTT
CASSWAWNTEAFF
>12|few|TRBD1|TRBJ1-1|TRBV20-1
TGCAGTGCTACAGGGGGCCGAACTGAAGCTTTCTTT
CSATGGRTEAFF
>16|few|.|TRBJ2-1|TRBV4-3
TGCGCCAGCAGCGACGGTTGGGGCCAGTATTACAATGAGCAGTTCTTC
CASSDGWGQYYNEQFF
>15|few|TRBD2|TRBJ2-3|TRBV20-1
TGCAGTGCTGGCGGGGGGGGCGGGGTCACAGATACGCAGTATTTT
CSAGGGGGVTDTQYF
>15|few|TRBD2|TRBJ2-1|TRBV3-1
TGTGCCAGCAGCCTCGGGGCTAGCGGGGGGGATGAGCAGTTCTTC
CASSLGASGGDEQFF
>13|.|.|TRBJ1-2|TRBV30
TGTGCCTGGAGTGCGCCAGGGCCCGGTGGCTACACCTTC
CAWSAPGPGGYTF
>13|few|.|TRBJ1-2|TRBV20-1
TGCAGTGCTAGCGAGCAGGGAGGCTATGGCTACACCTTC
CSASEQGGYGYTF